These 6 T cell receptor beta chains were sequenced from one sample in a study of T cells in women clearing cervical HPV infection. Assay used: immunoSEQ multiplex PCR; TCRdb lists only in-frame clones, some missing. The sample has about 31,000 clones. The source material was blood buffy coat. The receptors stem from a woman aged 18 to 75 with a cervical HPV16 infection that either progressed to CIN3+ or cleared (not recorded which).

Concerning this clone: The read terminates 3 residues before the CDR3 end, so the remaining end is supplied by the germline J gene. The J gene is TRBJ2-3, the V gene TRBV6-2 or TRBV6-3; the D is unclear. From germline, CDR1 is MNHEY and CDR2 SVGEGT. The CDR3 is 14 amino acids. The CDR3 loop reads CASSPRHLQETQYF. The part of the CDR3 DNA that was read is TGTGCCAGCAGTCCGCGACATCTTCAAGAGACG.

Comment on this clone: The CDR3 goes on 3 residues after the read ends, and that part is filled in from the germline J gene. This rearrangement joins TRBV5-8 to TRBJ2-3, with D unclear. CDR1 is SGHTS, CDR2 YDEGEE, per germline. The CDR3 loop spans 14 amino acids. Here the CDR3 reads CASSFGLGQETQYF. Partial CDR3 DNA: TGTGCCAGCAGCTTCGGTTTGGGCCAAGAGACG.

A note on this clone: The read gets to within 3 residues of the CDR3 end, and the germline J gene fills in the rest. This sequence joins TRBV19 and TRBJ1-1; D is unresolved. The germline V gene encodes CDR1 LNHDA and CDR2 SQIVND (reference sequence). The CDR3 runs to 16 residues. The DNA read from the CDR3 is TGTGCCAGTAGTCCCCTCGGTGCCGGGGTGGAAAACATT. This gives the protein CASSPLGAGVENI. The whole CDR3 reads CASSPLGAGVENIAFF.

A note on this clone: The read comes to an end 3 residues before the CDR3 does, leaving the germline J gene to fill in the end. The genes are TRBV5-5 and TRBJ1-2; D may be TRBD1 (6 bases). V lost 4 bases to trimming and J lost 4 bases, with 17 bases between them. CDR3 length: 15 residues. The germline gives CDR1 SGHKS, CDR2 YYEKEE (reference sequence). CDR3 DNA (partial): TGTGCCAGCAGCCGGGGGGTGGGGGCAAGCTATGGC. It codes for CASSRGVGASYG. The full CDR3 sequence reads CASSRGVGASYGYTF.

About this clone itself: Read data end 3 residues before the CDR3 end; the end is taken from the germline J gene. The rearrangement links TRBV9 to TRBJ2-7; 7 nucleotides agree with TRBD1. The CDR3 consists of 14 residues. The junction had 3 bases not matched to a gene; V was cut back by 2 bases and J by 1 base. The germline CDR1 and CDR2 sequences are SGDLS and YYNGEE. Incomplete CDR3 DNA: TGTGCCAGCAGCGTTTCGGGACAGTCCTACGAG. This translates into CASSVSGQSYE. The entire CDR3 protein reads CASSVSGQSYEQYF.

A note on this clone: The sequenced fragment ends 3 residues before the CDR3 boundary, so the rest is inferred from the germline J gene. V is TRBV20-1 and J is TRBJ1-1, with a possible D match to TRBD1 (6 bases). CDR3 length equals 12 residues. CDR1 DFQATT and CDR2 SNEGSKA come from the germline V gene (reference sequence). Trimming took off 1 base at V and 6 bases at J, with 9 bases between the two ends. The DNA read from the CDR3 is TGCAGTGCTAGAGTGAGGGGGTCTGAA. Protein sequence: CSARVRGSE. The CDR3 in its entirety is CSARVRGSEAFF.